Detailed here is one T cell receptor beta chain. The target antigen is unknown. The data were taken from a study of cytomegalovirus exposure and HLA in healthy donors. The overall study: Inside one of the first data releases sat about 85 million unique TCRs taken from HLA-typed donors.

J was trimmed by 0 bases and V by 2 bases; bases with no gene match: 11. The CDR3 runs to 17 residues. Germline values: CDR1 GTSNPN, CDR2 SVGIG (reference sequence). The PCR was carried out with 60 Vbeta primers and 13 Jbeta primers. Produced via immunoSEQ multiplex PCR; TCRdb's table is partial and in-frame only. Among around 190,000 clones listed, around 73% were seen once. Whole-study results and caveats: For TCR beta chains, V- and J-gene trimming was later linked to a missense DCLRE1C variant. The authors assumed roughly uniform sequencing depth across donors for presence/absence analyses.

The sequenced sample consisted of PBMCs. The chain combines TRBV30 with TRBJ2-3; 7 bases are shared with TRBD2. The receptor was derived from a woman aged 30 to 39 in good health and CMV-seronegative. In nucleotides, the CDR3 is TGTGCCTGGAGTCGAGGGAGGACTAGTTCTAGCACAGATACGCAGTATTTT. This translates into CAWSRGRTSSSTDTQYF.